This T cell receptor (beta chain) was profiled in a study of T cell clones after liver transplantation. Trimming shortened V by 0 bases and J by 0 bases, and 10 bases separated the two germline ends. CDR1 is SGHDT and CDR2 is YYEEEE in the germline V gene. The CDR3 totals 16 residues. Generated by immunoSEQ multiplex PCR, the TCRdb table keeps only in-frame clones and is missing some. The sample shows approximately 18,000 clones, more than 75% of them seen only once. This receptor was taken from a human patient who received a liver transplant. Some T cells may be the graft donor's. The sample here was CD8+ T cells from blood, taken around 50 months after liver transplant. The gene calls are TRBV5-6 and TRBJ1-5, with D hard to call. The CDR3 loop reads CASSLGGGYSNQPQHF. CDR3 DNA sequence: TGTGCCAGCAGCTTGGGTGGCGGTTATAGCAATCAGCCCCAGCATTTT.